Listed below are T cell receptor beta chains from one sample, sequenced in a study of blood T cell repertoires in COVID-19. Some clones are missing from TCRdb's copy, which holds only in-frame ones; the method was immunoSEQ multiplex PCR. The top ten clones hold roughly 1.2% of a sample with approximately 250,000 clones, around 89% of them seen once. Sequenced sample: PBMCs or T cells enriched from blood (not recorded which). The receptors stem from a woman in her 40s with acute COVID-19. CDR3s include the opening cysteine and the closing phenylalanine or tryptophan. A D gene is named only where the DNA matches it firmly. A row's size may be missing; if present it is once, few, many or a size class.

d_gene,j_gene,v_gene,abundance,CDR3aa,CDR3nt
NA,TRBJ1-2,TRBV19,NA,CASNVEGRSGYTF,TGTGCCAGTAACGTGGAGGGGCGCAGTGGCTACACCTTC
NA,TRBJ1-5,TRBV27,NA,CASSSLLRGLTDQPQHF,TGTGCCAGCAGTTCACTATTACGAGGGCTTACAGATCAGCCCCAGCATTTT
TRBD1,TRBJ2-2,TRBV11-2,few,CASSLALNRGNTGELFF,TGTGCCAGCAGCTTGGCCCTTAACAGGGGGAACACCGGGGAGCTGTTTTTT
TRBD1,TRBJ2-2,TRBV24-1,NA,CATKGATGELFF,TGTGCCACCAAGGGGGCCACCGGGGAGCTGTTTTTT
TRBD2,TRBJ2-3,TRBV4-2,NA,CASSGLAGVEFTDTQYF,TGTGCCAGCAGCGGACTAGCGGGAGTTGAATTCACAGATACGCAGTATTTT
TRBD1,TRBJ1-4,TRBV24-1,NA,CATSDSGTGGEKLFF,TGTGCCACCAGTGATTCCGGGACAGGGGGGGAAAAACTGTTTTTT
TRBD2,TRBJ2-1,TRBV5-4,NA,CASSLPSGSPSFYNEQFF,TGTGCCAGCAGCTTGCCTAGCGGGAGTCCCAGTTTCTACAATGAGCAGTTCTTC
TRBD2,TRBJ2-2,TRBV27,NA,CASSLFRLAGSTGELFF,TGTGCCAGCAGTTTATTTCGACTAGCGGGAAGCACCGGGGAGCTGTTTTTT
NA,TRBJ1-1,TRBV2,NA,CASRKDTNTEAFF,TGTGCCAGCAGGAAGGACACAAACACTGAAGCTTTCTTT
NA,TRBJ1-2,TRBV24-1,few,CATSESTAYGYTF,TGTGCCACCAGTGAATCGACAGCCTATGGCTACACCTTC
NA,TRBJ2-1,TRBV29-1,NA,CSPRKAGTYNEQFF,TGCAGCCCCCGAAAGGCGGGCACCTACAATGAGCAGTTCTTC
TRBD1,TRBJ2-1,TRBV11-3,NA,CASSLDRWSNEQFF,TGTGCCAGCAGCCTGGACAGGTGGTCCAATGAGCAGTTCTTC
TRBD1,TRBJ2-7,TRBV24-1,NA,CATSEPGQADEQYF,TGTGCCACCAGTGAGCCGGGACAGGCGGACGAGCAGTACTTC
NA,TRBJ1-2,TRBV27,NA,CASSLSGDNYGYTF,TGTGCCAGCAGTCTATCCGGGGATAACTATGGCTACACCTTC
TRBD2,TRBJ2-1,TRBV20-1,NA,CSASRTSGNYNEQFF,TGCAGTGCTAGTAGGACTAGCGGAAACTACAATGAGCAGTTCTTC
NA,TRBJ1-6,TRBV30,NA,CAWSFEVNSPLHF,TGTGCCTGGAGCTTTGAGGTTAATTCACCCCTCCACTTT
NA,TRBJ2-3,TRBV19,once,CASSIGERSTDTQYF,TGTGCCAGTAGTATAGGGGAGCGGAGCACAGATACGCAGTATTTT
NA,TRBJ1-4,TRBV6-2/TRBV6-3,NA,CASSYLARTEGEKLFF,TGTGCCAGCAGTTATTTGGCGCGGACAGAAGGGGAAAAACTGTTTTTT
NA,TRBJ1-1,TRBV19,NA,CASTPGPGKGGVHTEAFF,TGTGCCAGTACTCCCGGCCCAGGGAAGGGAGGGGTCCACACTGAAGCTTTCTTT
NA,TRBJ1-1,TRBV6-2/TRBV6-3,once,CASSYSRSNLNTEAFF,TGTGCCAGCAGTTACTCGAGATCCAACCTCAACACTGAAGCTTTCTTT
TRBD2,TRBJ2-3,TRBV7-9,NA,CASSPERGGTDTQYF,TGTGCCAGCAGCCCCGAGCGGGGTGGCACAGATACGCAGTATTTT
TRBD1,TRBJ2-7,TRBV9,NA,CASSAGQGAWYEQYF,TGTGCCAGCAGCGCGGGACAGGGGGCTTGGTACGAGCAGTACTTC
NA,TRBJ1-2,TRBV10-3,NA,CAISDLSNYGYTF,TGTGCCATCAGTGATCTGAGTAACTATGGCTACACCTTC
TRBD1,TRBJ1-5,TRBV15,NA,CATSRGGQGNQPQHF,TGTGCCACCAGCAGAGGGGGACAGGGGAATCAGCCCCAGCATTTT
NA,TRBJ1-5,TRBV2,NA,CATRPQSVRQPQHF,TGTGCCACCAGGCCACAGTCGGTCCGGCAGCCCCAGCATTTT
NA,TRBJ1-1,TRBV14,once,CASSPPGRNTEAFF,TGTGCCAGCAGCCCCCCGGGAAGAAACACTGAAGCTTTCTTT
TRBD2,TRBJ2-1,TRBV4-2,few,CASIGGSPSYNEQFF,TGTGCCAGCATCGGCGGGAGTCCCTCCTACAATGAGCAGTTCTTC
TRBD1,TRBJ1-1,TRBV9,once,CASSGRDRATRF,TGTGCCAGCAGCGGCCGAGACAGGGCAACCAGATTT
NA,TRBJ1-1,TRBV10-2,few,CASALMGSEAFF,TGCGCCAGCGCTCTTATGGGGAGTGAAGCTTTCTTT